The 4 T cell receptor beta chains listed next were all sequenced from one sample in a study of shared clonotypes between healthy human individuals. TCRdb's copy holds only in-frame clones and misses some; the assay was immunoSEQ multiplex PCR. The data hold roughly 2.6 million clones, with approximately 94% observed a single time. The sample taken for sequencing was naive CD4+ T cells sorted from blood. Subset here: CD45RA+ positively selected. The origin of the receptors is a man younger than 30 in good health.

The rearrangement links TRBV7-2 to TRBJ2-2; 8 bases map to TRBD2. This CDR3 comprises 14 residues. V shed 5 bases and J 6 bases; nucleotides not matched to a gene: 5. From germline, CDR1 is SGHTA and CDR2 FQGNSA. The CDR3 DNA sequence: TGTGCCAGCAGCCCTATGGGACTAGCCGGGGAGCTGTTTTTT. This sequence encodes CASSPMGLAGELFF.

This chain joins TRBV6-5 and TRBJ2-7; TRBD1 matches at 7 bases. The germline CDR1 and CDR2 sequences are MNHEY and SVGAGI. The CDR3 spans 16 residues. V was clipped by 0 bases and J by 5 bases; unmatched bases: 10. CDR3 sequence: CASSYSKQGNVHEQYF. CDR3 coding DNA: TGTGCCAGCAGTTACTCGAAACAGGGGAACGTCCACGAGCAGTACTTC.

This clone was detected only once. This chain joins TRBV18 and TRBJ1-1, with D hard to call. CDR3 length: 16 residues. Germline values: CDR1 KGHSH, CDR2 LQKENI. Between the trimmed V and J ends, which lost 2 bases and 0 bases, there was a span of 13 bases. CDR3 loop: CASSPSVQLMNTEAFF. CDR3 sequence (DNA): TGTGCCAGCTCACCATCGGTACAGCTAATGAACACTGAAGCTTTCTTT.

This clone was seen only a few times. In nucleotides, the CDR3 is TGTGCCAGCAGGGCTTCGAATTCACCCCTCCACTTT. This gives the protein CASRASNSPLHF. The chain couples TRBV28 to TRBJ1-6; D is ambiguous. The length of the CDR3 is 12 residues. V was pared by 6 bases and J by 7 bases, with 7 bases between. The germline V gene has CDR1 MDHEN and CDR2 SYDVKM.